This TCR beta chain was found in a study of technical replicates of blood from several donors. The CDR3 is 15 residues long. V lost 8 bases to trimming and J lost 0 bases; unmatched junction nucleotides: 10. Per the germline V gene, CDR1 is KGHSH and CDR2 is LQKENI. Sequenced by immunoSEQ multiplex PCR; TCRdb stores in-frame clones only, minus some. This table has 70,000 to 80,000 clones, 92% appearing once. The clonotype comes from a human donor in good health. Sequenced input: T cells isolated from PBMCs. The chain joins TRBV18 to TRBJ2-7, with 7 bases aligning to TRBD2. The DNA for the CDR3 is TGTGCCAGCCGAAAAGCTAGCGGTAGCTCCTACGAGCAGTACTTC. This translates into CASRKASGSSYEQYF.